This record looks at one T cell receptor beta chain sequence and its context. The authors' processing: Quantification of nucleated cells was approximated via reference gene primer amplification. Measured with immunoSEQ multiplex PCR; TCRdb has only the in-frame clones, and not every one. V, J and clone size are those of that table, while D and trimming were read from the DNA. The sample carries about 69,000 clones, about four fifths recorded once. V lost 4 bases, J lost 10 bases, and 15 bases lay in between. This CDR3 spans 13 amino acids. CDR1 and CDR2 (germline): SGHKS, YYEKEE (reference sequence). This record belongs to a study of blood T cell repertoires in COVID-19. As for the study in general: The samples span acute and convalescent COVID-19 from the United States, Italy and Spain. Nucleic acid was either cDNA or gDNA, and it came from T cells, B-cell-depleted T cells, or PBMCs.

The sequencing sample was made of peripheral blood. This sequence was found in a human donor in a cohort sampled during active COVID-19. The chain couples TRBV5-5 to TRBJ2-1, with D perhaps matching TRBD1 (6 bases). This chain's CDR3 is CASSRPTGTEQFF. In DNA, the CDR3 is TGTGCCAGCAGCCGCCCAACCGGGACAGAGCAGTTCTTC.